This T cell receptor (beta chain) was sequenced in a study of T cells of healthy individuals. This clonotype was recorded at least ten times. This CDR3 is built from 13 residues. With 10 bases clipped from V and 1 base from J, the junction kept 6 bases outside the gene matches. CDR1 is MNHEY, CDR2 SMNVEV, per germline (reference sequence). In TCRdb, the 5' RACE reads were re-called with MiXCR into one record per CDR3 protein. The repertoire has tens of thousands of distinct CDR3 sequences, 15% to 20% of them found once; the top ten carry 4% to 5%. The clonotype originates from a human donor in good health. The chain couples TRBV27 to TRBJ2-7; TRBD1 matches at 8 bases. The CDR3 sequence is CAIGTGGSYEQYF. CDR3 DNA: TGTGCCATTGGGACAGGAGGATCCTACGAGCAGTACTTC.